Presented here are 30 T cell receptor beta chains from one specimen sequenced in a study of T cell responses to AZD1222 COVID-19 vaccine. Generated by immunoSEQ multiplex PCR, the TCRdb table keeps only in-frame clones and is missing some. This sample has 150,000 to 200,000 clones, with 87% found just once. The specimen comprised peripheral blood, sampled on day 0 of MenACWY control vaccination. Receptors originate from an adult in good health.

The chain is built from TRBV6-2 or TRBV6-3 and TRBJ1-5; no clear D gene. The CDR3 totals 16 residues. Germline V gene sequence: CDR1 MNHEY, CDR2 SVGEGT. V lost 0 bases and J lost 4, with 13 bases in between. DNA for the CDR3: TGTGCCAGCAGTTACTCGATGCCCCCAGGAAATCAGCCCCAGCATTTT. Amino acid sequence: CASSYSMPPGNQPQHF.

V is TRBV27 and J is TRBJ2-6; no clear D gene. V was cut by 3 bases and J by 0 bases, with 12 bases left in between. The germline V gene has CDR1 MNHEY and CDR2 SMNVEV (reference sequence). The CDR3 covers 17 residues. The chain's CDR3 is CASSFTQKHSGANVLTF. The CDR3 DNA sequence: TGTGCCAGCAGTTTCACACAGAAGCACTCTGGGGCCAACGTCCTGACTTTC.

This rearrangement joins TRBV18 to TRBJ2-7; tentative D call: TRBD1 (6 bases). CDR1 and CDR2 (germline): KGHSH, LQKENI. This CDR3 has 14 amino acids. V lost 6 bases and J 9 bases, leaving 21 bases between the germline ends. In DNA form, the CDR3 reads TGTGCCAGCTCCCCTTCAGACAGGCAAAGGGGGCAGTACTTC. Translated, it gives CASSPSDRQRGQYF.

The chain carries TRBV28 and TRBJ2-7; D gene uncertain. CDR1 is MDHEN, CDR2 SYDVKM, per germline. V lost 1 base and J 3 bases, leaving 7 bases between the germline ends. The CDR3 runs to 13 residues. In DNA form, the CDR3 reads TGTGCCAGCAGTTTATACGACGGCTACGAGCAGTACTTC. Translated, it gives CASSLYDGYEQYF.

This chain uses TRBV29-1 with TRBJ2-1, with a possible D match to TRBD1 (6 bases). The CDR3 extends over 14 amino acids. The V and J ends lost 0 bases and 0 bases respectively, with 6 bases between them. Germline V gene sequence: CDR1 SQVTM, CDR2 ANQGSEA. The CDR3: CSVEEGGSYNEQFF. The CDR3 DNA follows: TGCAGCGTTGAAGAAGGGGGCTCCTACAATGAGCAGTTCTTC.

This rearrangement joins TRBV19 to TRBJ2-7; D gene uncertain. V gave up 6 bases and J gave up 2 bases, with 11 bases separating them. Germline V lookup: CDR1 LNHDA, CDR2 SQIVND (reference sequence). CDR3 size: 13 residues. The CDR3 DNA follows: TGTGCCAGTAGGAAGGAGAGCACCTACGAGCAGTACTTC. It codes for CASRKESTYEQYF.

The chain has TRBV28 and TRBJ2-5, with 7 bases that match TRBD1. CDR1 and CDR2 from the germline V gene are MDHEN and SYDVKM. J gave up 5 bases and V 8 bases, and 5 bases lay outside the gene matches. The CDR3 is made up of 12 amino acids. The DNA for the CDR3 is TGTGCCAGCGGGACAGTAGGGGAGACCCAGTACTTC. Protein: CASGTVGETQYF.

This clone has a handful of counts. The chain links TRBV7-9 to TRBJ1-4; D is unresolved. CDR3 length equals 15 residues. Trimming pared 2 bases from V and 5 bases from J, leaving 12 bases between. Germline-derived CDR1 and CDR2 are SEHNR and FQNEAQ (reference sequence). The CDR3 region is CASSLRMGLNEKLFF. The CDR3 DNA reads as TGTGCCAGCAGCTTACGCATGGGCTTAAATGAAAAACTGTTTTTT.

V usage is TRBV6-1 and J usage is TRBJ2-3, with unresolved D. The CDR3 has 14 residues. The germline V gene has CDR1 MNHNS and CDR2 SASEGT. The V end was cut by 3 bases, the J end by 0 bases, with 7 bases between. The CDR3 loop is CASSDPGSTDTQYF. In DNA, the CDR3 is TGTGCCAGCAGTGACCCCGGGAGCACAGATACGCAGTATTTT.

The CDR3 nucleotides are TGTGCCAGTAGCAGGAAGGGAACGAATGAAAAACTGTTTTTT. Translation: CASSRKGTNEKLFF. The chain links TRBV19 to TRBJ1-4; D is undetermined. The CDR3 totals 14 residues. Germline V gene data show CDR1 as LNHDA and CDR2 as SQIVND (reference sequence). V lost 6 bases and J 5 bases, leaving 13 bases between the germline ends.

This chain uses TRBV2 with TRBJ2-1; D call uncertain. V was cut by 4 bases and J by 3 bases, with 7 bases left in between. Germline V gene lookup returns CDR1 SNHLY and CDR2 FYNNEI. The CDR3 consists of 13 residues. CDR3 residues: CASSGSGYNEQFF. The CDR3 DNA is TGTGCCAGCAGTGGGTCCGGCTACAATGAGCAGTTCTTC.

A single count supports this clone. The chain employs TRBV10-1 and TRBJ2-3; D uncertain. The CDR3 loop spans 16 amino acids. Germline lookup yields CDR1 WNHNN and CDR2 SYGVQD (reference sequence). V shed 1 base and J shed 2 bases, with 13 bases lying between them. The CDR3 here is CASSEWLTQNTDTQYF. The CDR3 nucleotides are TGCGCCAGCAGTGAGTGGTTGACTCAAAACACAGATACGCAGTATTTT.

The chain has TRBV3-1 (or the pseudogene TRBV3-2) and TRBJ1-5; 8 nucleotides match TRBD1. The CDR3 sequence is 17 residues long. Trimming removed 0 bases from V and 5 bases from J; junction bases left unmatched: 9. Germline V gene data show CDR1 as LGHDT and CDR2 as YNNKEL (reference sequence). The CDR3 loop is CASSQDPTAGGDQPQHF. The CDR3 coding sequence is TGTGCCAGCAGCCAAGACCCGACGGCAGGGGGCGATCAGCCCCAGCATTTT.

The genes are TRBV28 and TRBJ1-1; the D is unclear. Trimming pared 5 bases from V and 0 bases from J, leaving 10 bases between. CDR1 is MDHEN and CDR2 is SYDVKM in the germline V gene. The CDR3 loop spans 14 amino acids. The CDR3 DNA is TGTGCCAGCAGTGACGACGCTTTGAACACTGAAGCTTTCTTT. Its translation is CASSDDALNTEAFF.

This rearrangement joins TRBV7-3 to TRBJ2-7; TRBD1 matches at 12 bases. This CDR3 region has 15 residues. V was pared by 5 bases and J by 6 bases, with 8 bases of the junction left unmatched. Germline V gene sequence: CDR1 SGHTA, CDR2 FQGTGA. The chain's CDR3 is CASSPRGQGASEQYF. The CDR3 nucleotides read TGTGCCAGCAGCCCCCGGGGACAGGGGGCAAGCGAGCAGTACTTC. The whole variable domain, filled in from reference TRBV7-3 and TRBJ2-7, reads GAGVSQTPSNKVTEKGKYVELRCDPISGHTALYWYRQSLGQGPEFLIYFQGTGAADDSGLPNDRFFAVRPEGSVSTLKIQRTERGDSAVYLCASSPRGQGASEQYFGPGTRLTVT.

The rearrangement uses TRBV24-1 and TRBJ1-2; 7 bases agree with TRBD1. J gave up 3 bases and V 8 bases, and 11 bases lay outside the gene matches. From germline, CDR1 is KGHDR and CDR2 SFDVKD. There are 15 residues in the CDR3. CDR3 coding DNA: TGTGCCACCACCCTGGACAGGAAGCGATACTATGGCTACACCTTC. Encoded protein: CATTLDRKRYYGYTF.

In DNA form, the CDR3 reads TGTGCCAGTAGTCCTGGGCCTAGCGGGGGGACCACAGATACGCAGTATTTT. Its protein is CASSPGPSGGTTDTQYF. This chain connects TRBV19 to TRBJ2-3; 11 nucleotides line up with TRBD2. This CDR3 contains 17 residues. Trimming removed 5 bases from V and 2 bases from J; junction bases left unmatched: 9. In germline, CDR1 is LNHDA, CDR2 SQIVND (reference sequence).

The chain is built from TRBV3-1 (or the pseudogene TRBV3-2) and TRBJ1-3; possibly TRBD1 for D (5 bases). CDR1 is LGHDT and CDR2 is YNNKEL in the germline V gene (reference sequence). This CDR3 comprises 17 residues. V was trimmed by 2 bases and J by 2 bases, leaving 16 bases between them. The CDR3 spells CASSQFMLGATGNTIYF. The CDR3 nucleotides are TGTGCCAGCAGCCAATTCATGTTAGGGGCCACTGGAAACACCATATATTTT.

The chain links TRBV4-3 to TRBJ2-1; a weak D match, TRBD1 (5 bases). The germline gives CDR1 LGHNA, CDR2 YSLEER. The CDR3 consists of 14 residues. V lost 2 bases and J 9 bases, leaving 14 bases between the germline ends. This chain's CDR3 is CASSQLAQGREQFF. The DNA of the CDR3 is TGCGCCAGCAGCCAACTGGCCCAGGGCCGTGAGCAGTTCTTC.

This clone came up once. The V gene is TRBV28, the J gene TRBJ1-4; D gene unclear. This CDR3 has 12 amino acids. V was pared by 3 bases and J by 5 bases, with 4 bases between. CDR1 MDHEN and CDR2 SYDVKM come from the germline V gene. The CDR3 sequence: CASSFRNEKLFF. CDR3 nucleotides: TGTGCCAGCAGTTTCAGAAATGAAAAACTGTTTTTT.

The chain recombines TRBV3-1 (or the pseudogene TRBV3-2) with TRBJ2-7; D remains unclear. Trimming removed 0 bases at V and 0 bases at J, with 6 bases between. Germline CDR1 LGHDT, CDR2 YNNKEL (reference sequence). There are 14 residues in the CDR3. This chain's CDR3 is CASSQDGSSYEQYF. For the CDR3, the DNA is TGTGCCAGCAGCCAAGATGGCAGCTCCTACGAGCAGTACTTC.

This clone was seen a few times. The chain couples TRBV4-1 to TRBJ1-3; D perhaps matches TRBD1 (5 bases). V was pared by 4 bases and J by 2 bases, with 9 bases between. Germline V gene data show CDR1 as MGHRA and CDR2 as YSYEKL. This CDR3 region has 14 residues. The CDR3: CASSPTVAGNTIYF. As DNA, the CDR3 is TGCGCCAGCAGCCCGACAGTAGCTGGAAACACCATATATTTT.

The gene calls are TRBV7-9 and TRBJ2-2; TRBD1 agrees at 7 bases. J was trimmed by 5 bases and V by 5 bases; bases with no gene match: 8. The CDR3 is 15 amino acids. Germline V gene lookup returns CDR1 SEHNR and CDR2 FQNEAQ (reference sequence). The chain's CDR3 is CASSDRDRLTGELFF. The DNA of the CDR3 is TGTGCCAGCAGCGACAGGGACAGATTAACCGGGGAGCTGTTTTTT. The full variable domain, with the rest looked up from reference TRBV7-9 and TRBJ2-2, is DTGVSQNPRHKITKRGQNVTFRCDPISEHNRLYWYRQTLGQGPEFLTYFQNEAQLEKSRLLSDRFSAERPKGSFSTLEIQRTEQGDSAMYLCASSDRDRLTGELFFGEGSRLTVL.

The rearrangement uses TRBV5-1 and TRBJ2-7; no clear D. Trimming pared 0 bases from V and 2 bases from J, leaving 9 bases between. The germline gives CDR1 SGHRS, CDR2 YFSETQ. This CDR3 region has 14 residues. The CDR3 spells CASSLAAQTYEQYF. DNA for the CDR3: TGCGCCAGCAGCTTGGCGGCGCAGACCTACGAGCAGTACTTC.

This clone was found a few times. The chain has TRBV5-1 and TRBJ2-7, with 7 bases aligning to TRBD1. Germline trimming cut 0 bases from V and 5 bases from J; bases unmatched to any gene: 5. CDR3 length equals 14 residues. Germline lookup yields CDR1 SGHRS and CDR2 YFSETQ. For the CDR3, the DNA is TGCGCCAGCAGCTTGGTAGTGACAGGGAACGAGCAGTACTTC. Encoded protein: CASSLVVTGNEQYF.

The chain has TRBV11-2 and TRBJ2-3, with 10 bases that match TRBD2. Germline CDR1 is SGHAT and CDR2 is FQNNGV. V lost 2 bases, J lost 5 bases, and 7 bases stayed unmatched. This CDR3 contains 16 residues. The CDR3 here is CASSLKRGGRGDTQYF. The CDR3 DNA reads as TGTGCCAGCAGCTTAAAGCGGGGGGGCCGCGGAGATACGCAGTATTTT.

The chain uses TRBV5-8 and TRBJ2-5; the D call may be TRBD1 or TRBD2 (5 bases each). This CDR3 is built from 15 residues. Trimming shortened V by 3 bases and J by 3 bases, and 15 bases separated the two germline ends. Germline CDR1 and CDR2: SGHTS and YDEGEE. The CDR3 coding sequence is TGTGCCAGCAGCTCAGCGGACAAACGGAAAGAGACCCAGTACTTC. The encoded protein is CASSSADKRKETQYF.

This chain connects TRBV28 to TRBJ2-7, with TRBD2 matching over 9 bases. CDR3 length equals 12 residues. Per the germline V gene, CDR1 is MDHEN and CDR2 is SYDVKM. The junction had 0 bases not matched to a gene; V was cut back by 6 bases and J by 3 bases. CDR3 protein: CASRTSGYEQYF. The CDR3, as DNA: TGTGCCAGCAGGACTAGCGGCTACGAGCAGTACTTC.

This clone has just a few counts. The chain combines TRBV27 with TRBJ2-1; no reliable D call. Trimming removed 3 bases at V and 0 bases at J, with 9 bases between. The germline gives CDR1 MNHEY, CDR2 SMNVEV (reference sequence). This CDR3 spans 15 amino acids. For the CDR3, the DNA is TGTGCCAGCAGTTTGGGTGGCGGCTCCTACAATGAGCAGTTCTTC. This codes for CASSLGGGSYNEQFF.

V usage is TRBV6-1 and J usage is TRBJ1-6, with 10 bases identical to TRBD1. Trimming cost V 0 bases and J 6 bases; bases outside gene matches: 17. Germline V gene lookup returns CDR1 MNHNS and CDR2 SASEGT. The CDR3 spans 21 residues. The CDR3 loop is CASSEAGSDRGPTLGNSPLHF. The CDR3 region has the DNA TGTGCCAGCAGTGAAGCGGGTTCTGACAGGGGGCCCACTTTGGGTAATTCACCCCTCCACTTT.